The 27 T cell receptor beta chains below come from one sample, sequenced in a study of tumor-infiltrating lymphocytes in primary liver carcinoma. The authors made TCR beta cDNA from about 500 ng total RNA with a constant-region primer. TCR beta libraries came from three nested multiplex PCR rounds using slightly modified ARM-PCR. The two initial PCR rounds, around 10 cycles each, used TRBV1-TRBV30 forward and C-beta reverse primers. TCRdb processed the multiplex PCR reads anew with MiXCR; each CDR3 protein has one entry. This sample has 80,000 or so distinct CDR3 sequences, with 71% found just once. Co-extraction of RNA and DNA was performed on roughly 17-32 mg of unsorted bulk tissue. Sequencing was done on a sample of liver tumor tissue from sampling region 4. Documented subset: tumor region T4, right-lateral pole. The origin of the receptors is an older woman with primary liver carcinoma and hepatitis B virus infection.

This clonotype has only one observation. No conserved phenylalanine or tryptophan is present at the end of the CDR3, so a read error is the likely explanation. The CDR3 here is CASSFPMVREGNTIYS. The CDR3 DNA follows: TGTGCCAGCAGTTTCCCCATGGTCAGGGAGGGAAACACCATATATTCT. The rearrangement joins TRBV12-3 or TRBV12-4 to TRBJ1-3; a weak D match, TRBD1 (5 bases). Trimming took off 3 bases at V and 4 bases at J, with 16 bases between the two ends. This CDR3 is built from 16 residues.

A remark on this clonotype: Compared with germline, one end of the junction differs, possibly owing to a read error. The chain uses TRBV29-1 and TRBJ2-1; 8 positions agree with TRBD2. Germline lookup yields CDR1 SQVTM and CDR2 ANQGSEA. The CDR3 has 12 amino acids. CDR3 nucleotides: TGCAGCGATAGGACTAGCAGCAATGAACAGTTCTTC. It codes for CSDRTSSNEQFF.

To note about this clonotype: This is likely a read error, given that the CDR3 carries no conserved phenylalanine or tryptophan at its end. The V call is TRBV29-1, the J call TRBJ1-2; tentative D call: TRBD1 (6 bases). The CDR3 totals 11 residues. Germline V gene lookup returns CDR1 SQVTM and CDR2 ANQGSEA. This CDR3 reads CSVSGAYGYTL. The CDR3 DNA is TGCAGCGTCTCGGGGGCCTATGGATACACCCTC.

With regard to this clonotype: This CDR3 fails to terminate in the conserved phenylalanine or tryptophan, so it likely reflects a read error. The chain carries TRBV28 and TRBJ2-1, with TRBD2 matching 9 bases. Germline lookup yields CDR1 MDHEN and CDR2 SYDVKM. The V segment lost 5 bases and the J segment 8 bases; nucleotides outside the gene matches: 10. The CDR3 runs 15 residues. The CDR3 DNA is TGTGCCAGCAGTCCATCAAGCGGGAGGTTATATGAGCAGTTCTCC. This translates into CASSPSSGRLYEQFS.

As regards this clonotype: It is likely a read error, because the conserved phenylalanine at the end of the CDR3 is missing. The J gene is TRBJ1-6, the V gene TRBV30; D might be TRBD1 (6 bases). This CDR3 is 14 amino acids long. CDR1 is GTSNPN, CDR2 SVGIG, per germline (reference sequence). The chain's CDR3 is CVLGGPLMNSPLHL. The DNA of the CDR3 is TGTGTCCTGGGGGGGCCGTTGATGAATTCACCCCTCCACCTT.

About this clonotype: Compared with germline, one end of the junction differs, possibly owing to a read error. Here the CDR3 reads CASSPRGSGNNKQFF. In DNA, the CDR3 is TGTGCCAGCAGTCCTCGGGGTAGCGGGAACAATAAGCAGTTTTTC. The genes are TRBV11-3 and TRBJ2-1; 8 bases are shared with TRBD2. CDR1 is SGHNT, CDR2 YENEEA, per germline. The CDR3 loop spans 15 amino acids. The full variable domain, with the rest looked up from reference TRBV11-3 and TRBJ2-1, is EAGVVQSPRYKIIEKKQPVAFWCNPISGHNTLYWYLQNLGQGPELLIRYENEEAVDDSQLPKDRFSAERLKGVDSTLKIQPAELGDSAVYLCASSPRGSGNNKQFFGPGTRLTVL.

This clonotype showed up many times. V is TRBV5-4 and J is TRBJ2-5; perhaps TRBD2 as D (6 bases). Germline V CDR1 and CDR2: SGHNT, YYREEE (reference sequence). Trimming cost V 1 base and J 3 bases, with 10 bases left between them. This CDR3 is built from 14 residues. CDR3 DNA sequence: TGTGCCAGCAGCTTGAGGAGGGTCGAAGAGACCCAGTACTTC. As protein: CASSLRRVEETQYF.

About this clonotype: One end of the junction varies from germline; a read error may be responsible. The CDR3 DNA reads TGTGCCAGCAGACAGGACGGGAGCTCTGGAAACACCATGTATTTT. This sequence encodes CASRQDGSSGNTMYF. This chain links TRBV6-6 with TRBJ1-3, with D perhaps TRBD1 (5 bases). CDR3 length: 15 amino acids. The germline gives CDR1 MNHNY, CDR2 SVGAGI (reference sequence).

About this clonotype itself: A much larger clone is a single base away; this may be a read error. The chain combines TRBV28 with TRBJ2-5; 7 positions match TRBD2. The trim removed 7 bases at V and 6 bases at J, leaving 14 bases unmatched. The CDR3 covers 15 residues. CDR1 MDHEN and CDR2 SYDVKM come from the germline V gene. CDR3 sequence: CASNLAGDGTKTQYF. The CDR3 bases are TGTGCCAGCAATTTGGCGGGAGACGGTACAAAGACCCAGTACTTC. Combining the CDR3 with reference TRBV28 and TRBJ2-5 gives the whole variable domain DVKVTQSSRYLVKRTGEKVFLECVQDMDHENMFWYRQDPGLGLRLIYFSYDVKMKEKGDIPEGYSVSREKKERFSLILESASTNQTSMYLCASNLAGDGTKTQYFGPGTRLLVL.

In the case of this clonotype: At one boundary the junction diverges from the germline segment, which might be a read error. J is TRBJ2-2 and V is TRBV18; no firm D call. Germline V gene sequence: CDR1 KGHSH, CDR2 LQKENI. The CDR3 sequence is 15 residues long. CDR3 in amino acids: CDSSLWAPDTGELFF. Written as DNA, the CDR3 is TGTGACAGCTCATTATGGGCGCCGGACACCGGGGAGCTGTTTTTT.

This clonotype has a single count. The junction departs from the called germline gene at one end, perhaps through a read error. The chain joins TRBV6-1 to TRBJ2-2; weak D call: TRBD2 (6 bases). This CDR3 is 14 amino acids long. Germline assignment: CDR1 MNHNS and CDR2 SASEGT. The CDR3: CVSRRDRNTGELFF. For the CDR3, the DNA is TGTGTCAGCAGGCGGGATAGGAACACCGGGGAGCTGTTTTTT.

This clonotype occurred a few times. A much more abundant neighbour one base away suggests this may be a read error. The missing conserved phenylalanine or tryptophan at the end of this CDR3 makes a read error likely. This sequence joins TRBV5-6 and TRBJ2-1; the D gene is possibly TRBD2 (6 bases). Germline V lookup: CDR1 SGHDT, CDR2 YYEEEE. Trimming took off 2 bases at V and 3 bases at J, with 9 bases between the two ends. The CDR3 is 14 residues long. The CDR3 region has the DNA TGTGCCAGCAGCTTTTTTAGCGGCTACAATGAGCAGTTCCTC. Protein product: CASSFFSGYNEQFL.

Comment on this clonotype: This is likely a read error, given that the CDR3 carries no conserved phenylalanine or tryptophan at its end. This chain connects TRBV11-2 to TRBJ2-3, with a tentative D call TRBD2 (7 bases). The CDR3 length is 17 residues. The germline CDR1 and CDR2 sequences are SGHAT and FQNNGV. CDR3 coding DNA: TGTGCCCGCAGCTTAGGGGGACTAACGTACACGTCAGCTACGCAGTATCTT. Protein: CARSLGGLTYTSATQYL.

The chain employs TRBV20-1 and TRBJ1-1, with TRBD1 identical over 10 bases. V lost 6 bases, J lost 4 bases, and 11 bases stayed unmatched. Germline V lookup: CDR1 DFQATT, CDR2 SNEGSKA (reference sequence). The CDR3 is 15 amino acids. CDR3 sequence (DNA): TGCAGTGCCCCGGGACAGGGGCTCGGCGGCACTGAAGCTTTCTTT. This codes for CSAPGQGLGGTEAFF.

The rearrangement joins TRBV10-2 to TRBJ1-5; TRBD1 might be the D (6 bases). This CDR3 has 14 amino acids. CDR1 and CDR2 (germline): WSHSY, SAAADI. Trimming took 5 bases from V and 7 from J, leaving 15 bases between them. The CDR3 sequence: CASSKGEVYQPQHF. The CDR3 DNA reads as TGCGCCAGCAGTAAGGGGGAGGTTTACCAGCCCCAGCATTTT.

In the case of this clonotype: Lacking the conserved final phenylalanine or tryptophan, this CDR3 likely reflects a read error. This chain connects TRBV7-6 to TRBJ2-1, with D maybe TRBD1 (6 bases). There are 13 residues in the CDR3. CDR1 is SGHVS, CDR2 FNYEAQ, per germline. The CDR3 reads CASSLAGDNEQFL. The CDR3 region has the DNA TGTGCCAGCAGCTTAGCAGGGGACAATGAACAGTTCTTA.

This clonotype was observed a few times. Being one base from a much bigger clone, this may be a read error. J is TRBJ2-1 and V is TRBV6-6, with a weak D call TRBD2 (6 bases). Germline lookup yields CDR1 MNHNY and CDR2 SVGAGI (reference sequence). The CDR3 extends over 16 amino acids. CDR3 sequence (DNA): TGTGTCAGCAGCCAGGCTCCGGGGTCGGGAGCGGATGAGCAGTTCTTC. Translating gives CVSSQAPGSGADEQFF.

On this clonotype: A junction boundary mismatches the germline segment, possibly from a read error. The chain recombines TRBV12-3 or TRBV12-4 with TRBJ2-5; TRBD1 is a possible D gene (6 bases). The CDR3 extends over 13 amino acids. The CDR3 spells CASSTDKTRGQSF. The CDR3 DNA is TGTGCCAGCAGTACGGACAAGACCAGGGGCCAGTCCTTC.

This clonotype was found a few times. It may be a read error: a sequence one base away is much more abundant. The rearrangement links TRBV7-8 to TRBJ2-1; 10 positions agree with TRBD1. Germline V CDR1 and CDR2: SGHVS, FQNEAQ. The CDR3 length is 15 residues. CDR3 in DNA: TGTGCCAGCAGCTTAGTGGTTGGACAGGGGGGTGAGCAGCTCTTC. It codes for CASSLVVGQGGEQLF.

The chain has TRBV10-3 and TRBJ1-1; perhaps TRBD1 as D (6 bases). The CDR3 totals 15 residues. V was trimmed by 7 bases and J by 0 bases, leaving 15 bases between them. Per germline, CDR1 ENHRY and CDR2 SYGVKD. The DNA of the CDR3 is TGTGCCATCACAAGATGGACAGCTATGAACACTGAAGCTTTCTTT. Translation: CAITRWTAMNTEAFF.

About this clonotype itself: Possible read error: a much larger clone is one base away. The V call is TRBV5-1, the J call TRBJ2-7; D might be TRBD1 or TRBD2, each matching 5 bases. This CDR3 comprises 15 residues. V was cut by 0 bases and J by 1 base, with 11 bases left in between. Germline V CDR1 and CDR2: SGHRS, YFSETQ. The CDR3 coding sequence is TGCGCCAGCAGCTTGGGGGGGATCTGTTCCTACGAGCAGTACTTC. Translated: CASSLGGICSYEQYF. Combining the CDR3 with reference TRBV5-1 and TRBJ2-7 gives the whole variable domain KAGVTQTPRYLIKTRGQQVTLSCSPISGHRSVSWYQQTPGQGLQFLFEYFSETQRNKGNFPGRFSGRQFSNSRSEMNVSTLELGDSALYLCASSLGGICSYEQYFGPGTRLTVT.

Comments on this clonotype: One end of the junction fails to match germline, which may point to a read error. The chain links TRBV11-2 to TRBJ1-4; D not resolved. Germline assignment: CDR1 SGHAT and CDR2 FQNNGV. This CDR3 is 14 amino acids long. The CDR3 sequence is CASTIQTTNEKLFF. The CDR3 coding sequence is TGTGCCAGCACAATACAGACAACTAATGAAAAGCTGTTTTTT.

Remarks on this clonotype: A single base separates this from a much larger clone, so it may be a read error. The rearrangement joins TRBV30 to TRBJ1-1, with D possibly TRBD1 on 6 matching bases. CDR1 and CDR2 from the germline V gene are GTSNPN and SVGIG (reference sequence). The V end was cut by 4 bases, the J end by 4 bases, with 13 bases between. This CDR3 has 13 amino acids. The CDR3 sequence is CAWNIGGATEAFF. In nucleotides, the CDR3 is TGTGCCTGGAATATAGGGGGGGCCACTGAAGCTTTCTTT. Based on the CDR3 plus reference TRBV30 and TRBJ1-1, the full variable domain is SQTIHQWPATLVQPVGSPLSLECTVEGTSNPNLYWYRQAAGRGLQLLFYSVGIGQISSEVPQNLSASRPQDRQFILSSKKLLLSDSGFYLCAWNIGGATEAFFGQGTRLTVV.

This clonotype was recorded only once. The missing conserved phenylalanine or tryptophan at the end of this CDR3 makes a read error likely. No DNA is shown, since the ends of the CDR3 on it are uncertain; the CDR3 is the one TCRdb lists. The chain employs TRBV6-5 and TRBJ2-1; the table's D call of TRBD1 was not tested on the DNA. The CDR3 has 13 residues if both end residues are counted. The germline CDR1 and CDR2 sequences are MNHEY and SVGAGI. The CDR3 loop reads CASRGTARGEQFS.

About this clonotype: This CDR3 fails to terminate in the conserved phenylalanine or tryptophan, so it likely reflects a read error. V is TRBV11-2 and J is TRBJ2-2, with D possibly being TRBD2 (6 bases). V shed 5 bases and J shed 7 bases, with 17 bases lying between them. Per the germline V gene, CDR1 is SGHAT and CDR2 is FQNNGV. CDR3 length: 15 amino acids. The CDR3 sequence is CASSPASESGGELFI. The CDR3 DNA follows: TGTGCCAGCAGCCCGGCTAGCGAGAGCGGCGGGGAGCTGTTTATT.

As concerns this clonotype: One junction end disagrees with the germline gene, perhaps due to a read error. In DNA form, the CDR3 reads TGTGCCAACAGCTTGGGACTAGCGGGAGGGGCGGAGACCCAGTACTTC. Protein: CANSLGLAGGAETQYF. This rearrangement joins TRBV7-2 to TRBJ2-5; 16 positions match TRBD2. Germline CDR1 SGHTA, CDR2 FQGNSA. This CDR3 is 16 amino acids long.

The chain couples TRBV29-1 to TRBJ2-3; D uncertain. CDR1 and CDR2 (germline): SQVTM, ANQGSEA. CDR3 length equals 18 residues. The ends were cut back, 2 bases at V and 0 bases at J, with 21 bases in the middle. DNA of the CDR3: TGCAGCGTTGAATTGGCTGTCTTGTCTAGTGGGAGCACAGATACGCAGTATTTT. Translating gives CSVELAVLSSGSTDTQYF.